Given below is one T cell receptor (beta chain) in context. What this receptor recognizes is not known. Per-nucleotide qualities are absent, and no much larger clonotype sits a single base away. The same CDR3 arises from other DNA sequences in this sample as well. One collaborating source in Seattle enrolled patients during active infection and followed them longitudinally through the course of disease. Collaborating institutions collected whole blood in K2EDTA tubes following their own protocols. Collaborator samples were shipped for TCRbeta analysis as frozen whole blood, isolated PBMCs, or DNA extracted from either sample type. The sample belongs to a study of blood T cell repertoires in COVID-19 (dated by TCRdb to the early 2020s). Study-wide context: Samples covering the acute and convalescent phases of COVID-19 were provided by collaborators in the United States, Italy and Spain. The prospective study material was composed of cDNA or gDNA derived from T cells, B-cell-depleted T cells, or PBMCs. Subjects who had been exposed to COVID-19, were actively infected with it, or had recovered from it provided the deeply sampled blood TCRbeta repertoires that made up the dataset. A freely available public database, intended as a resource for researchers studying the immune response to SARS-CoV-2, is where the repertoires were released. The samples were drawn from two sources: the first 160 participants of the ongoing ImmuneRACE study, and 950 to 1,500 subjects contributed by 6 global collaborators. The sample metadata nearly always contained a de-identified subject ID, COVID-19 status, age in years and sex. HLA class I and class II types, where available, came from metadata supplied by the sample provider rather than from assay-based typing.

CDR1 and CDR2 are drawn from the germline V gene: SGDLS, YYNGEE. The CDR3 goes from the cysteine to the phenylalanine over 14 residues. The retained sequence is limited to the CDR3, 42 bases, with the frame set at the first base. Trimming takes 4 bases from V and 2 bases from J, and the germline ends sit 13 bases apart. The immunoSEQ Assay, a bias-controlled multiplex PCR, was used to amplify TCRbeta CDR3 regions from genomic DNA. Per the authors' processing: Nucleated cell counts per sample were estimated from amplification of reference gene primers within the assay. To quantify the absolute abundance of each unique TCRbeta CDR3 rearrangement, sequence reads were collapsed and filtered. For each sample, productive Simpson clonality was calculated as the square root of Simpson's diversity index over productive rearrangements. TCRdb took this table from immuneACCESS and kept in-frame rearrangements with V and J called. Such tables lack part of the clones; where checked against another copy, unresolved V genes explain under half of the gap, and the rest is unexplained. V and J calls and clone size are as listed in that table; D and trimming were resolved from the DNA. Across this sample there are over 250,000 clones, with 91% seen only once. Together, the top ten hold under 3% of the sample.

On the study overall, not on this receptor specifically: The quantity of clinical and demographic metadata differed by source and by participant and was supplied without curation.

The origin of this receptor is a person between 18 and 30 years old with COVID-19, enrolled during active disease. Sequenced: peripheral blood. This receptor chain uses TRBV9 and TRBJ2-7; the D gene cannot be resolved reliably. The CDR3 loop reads CASSPSPRPYEQYF. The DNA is TGTGCCAGCAGCCCTTCCCCGCGGCCCTACGAGCAGTACTTC.